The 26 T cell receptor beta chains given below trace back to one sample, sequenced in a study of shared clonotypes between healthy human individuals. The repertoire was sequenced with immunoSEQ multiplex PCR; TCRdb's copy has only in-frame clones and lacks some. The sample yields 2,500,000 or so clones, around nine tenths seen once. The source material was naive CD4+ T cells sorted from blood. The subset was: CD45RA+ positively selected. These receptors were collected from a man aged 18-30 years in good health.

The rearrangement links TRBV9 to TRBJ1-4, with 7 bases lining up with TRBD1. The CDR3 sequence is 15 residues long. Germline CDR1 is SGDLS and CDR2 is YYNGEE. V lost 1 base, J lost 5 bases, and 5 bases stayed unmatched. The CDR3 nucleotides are TGTGCCAGCAGCGTAAGTCCGGGACAGAATGAAAAACTGTTTTTT. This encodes CASSVSPGQNEKLFF.

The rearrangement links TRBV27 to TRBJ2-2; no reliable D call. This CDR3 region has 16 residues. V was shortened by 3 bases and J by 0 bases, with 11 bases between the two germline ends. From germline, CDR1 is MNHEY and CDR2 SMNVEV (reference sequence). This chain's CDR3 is CASSFKGIANTGELFF. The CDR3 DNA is TGTGCCAGCAGTTTTAAAGGGATAGCGAACACCGGGGAGCTGTTTTTT.

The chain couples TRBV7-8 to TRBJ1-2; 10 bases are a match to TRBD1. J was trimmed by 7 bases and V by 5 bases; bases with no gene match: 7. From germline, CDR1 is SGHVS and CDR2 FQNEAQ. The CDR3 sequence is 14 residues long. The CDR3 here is CASSPGQGIGGYTF. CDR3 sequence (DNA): TGTGCCAGCAGCCCGGGACAGGGGATAGGTGGCTACACCTTC.

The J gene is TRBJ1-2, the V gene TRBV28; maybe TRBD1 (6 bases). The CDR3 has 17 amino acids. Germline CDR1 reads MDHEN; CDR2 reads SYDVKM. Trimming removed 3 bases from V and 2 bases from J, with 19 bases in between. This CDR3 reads CASSFGRGLSENYGYTF. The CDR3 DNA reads TGTGCCAGCAGTTTCGGCCGGGGGCTATCTGAAAACTATGGCTACACCTTC.

The CDR3 here is CASSLPPLAGSTYEQYF. The CDR3 region has the DNA TGCGCCAGCAGCTTGCCACCTCTAGCGGGGTCCACCTACGAGCAGTACTTC. This chain joins TRBV5-1 and TRBJ2-7, with 9 bases identical to TRBD2. V lost 1 base to trimming and J lost 2 bases; unmatched junction nucleotides: 10. Germline V CDR1 and CDR2: SGHRS, YFSETQ. The CDR3 is 17 amino acids.

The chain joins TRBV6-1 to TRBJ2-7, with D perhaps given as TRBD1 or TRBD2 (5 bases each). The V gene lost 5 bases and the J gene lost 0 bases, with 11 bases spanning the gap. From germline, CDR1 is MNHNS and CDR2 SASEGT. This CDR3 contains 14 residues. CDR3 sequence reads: CASSRDGYSYEQYF. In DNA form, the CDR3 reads TGTGCCAGCAGTCGGGACGGATACTCCTACGAGCAGTACTTC.

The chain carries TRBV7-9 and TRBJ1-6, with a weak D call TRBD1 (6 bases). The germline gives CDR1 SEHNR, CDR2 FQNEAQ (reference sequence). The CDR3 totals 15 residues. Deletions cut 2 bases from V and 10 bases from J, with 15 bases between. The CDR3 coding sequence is TGTGCCAGCAGCTTAACGGAACAGGGAGCATCACCCCTCCACTTT. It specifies CASSLTEQGASPLHF.

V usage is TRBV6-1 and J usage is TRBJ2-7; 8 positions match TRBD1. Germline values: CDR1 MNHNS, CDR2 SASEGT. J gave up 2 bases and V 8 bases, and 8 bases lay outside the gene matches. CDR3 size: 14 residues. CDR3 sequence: CASFSRDRTYEQYF. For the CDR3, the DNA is TGTGCCAGCTTTAGTCGGGACAGGACCTACGAGCAGTACTTC.

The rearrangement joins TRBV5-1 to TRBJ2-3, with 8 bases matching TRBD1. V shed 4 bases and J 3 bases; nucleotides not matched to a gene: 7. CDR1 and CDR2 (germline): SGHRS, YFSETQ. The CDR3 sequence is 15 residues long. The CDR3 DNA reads TGCGCCAGCAGCCGTGACAGGGGAGGTACAGATACGCAGTATTTT. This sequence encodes CASSRDRGGTDTQYF.

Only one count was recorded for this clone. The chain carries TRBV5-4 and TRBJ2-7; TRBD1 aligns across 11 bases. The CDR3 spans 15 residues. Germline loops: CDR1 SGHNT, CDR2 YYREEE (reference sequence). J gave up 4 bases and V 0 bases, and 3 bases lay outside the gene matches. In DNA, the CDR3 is TGTGCCAGCAGCTTGGGAGGGGACAGGGGGTACGAGCAGTACTTC. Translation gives CASSLGGDRGYEQYF.

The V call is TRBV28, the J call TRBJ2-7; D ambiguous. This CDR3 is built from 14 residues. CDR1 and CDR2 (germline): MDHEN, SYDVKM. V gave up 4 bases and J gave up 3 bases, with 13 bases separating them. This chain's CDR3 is CASSSAHGLYEQYF. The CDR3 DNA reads TGTGCCAGCAGTTCTGCCCACGGGCTCTACGAGCAGTACTTC.

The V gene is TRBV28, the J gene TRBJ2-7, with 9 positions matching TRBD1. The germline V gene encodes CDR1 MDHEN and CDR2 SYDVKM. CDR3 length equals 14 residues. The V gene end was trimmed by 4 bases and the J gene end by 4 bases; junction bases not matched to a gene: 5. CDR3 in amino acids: CASSSGTGWYEQYF. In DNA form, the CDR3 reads TGTGCCAGCAGTTCCGGGACAGGGTGGTACGAGCAGTACTTC.

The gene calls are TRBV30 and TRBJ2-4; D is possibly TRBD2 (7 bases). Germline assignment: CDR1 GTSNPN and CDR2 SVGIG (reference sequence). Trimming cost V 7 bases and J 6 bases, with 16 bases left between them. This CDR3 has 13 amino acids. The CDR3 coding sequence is TGTGCCTACCGGGGGGCGCCCGTAAACATTCAGTACTTC. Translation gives CAYRGAPVNIQYF.

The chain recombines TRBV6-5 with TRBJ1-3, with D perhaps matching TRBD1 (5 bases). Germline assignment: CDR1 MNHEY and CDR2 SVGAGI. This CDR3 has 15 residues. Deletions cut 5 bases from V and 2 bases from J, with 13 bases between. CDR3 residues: CASSRSGRPGNTIYF. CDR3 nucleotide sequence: TGTGCCAGCAGTCGCTCAGGGAGGCCTGGAAACACCATATATTTT.

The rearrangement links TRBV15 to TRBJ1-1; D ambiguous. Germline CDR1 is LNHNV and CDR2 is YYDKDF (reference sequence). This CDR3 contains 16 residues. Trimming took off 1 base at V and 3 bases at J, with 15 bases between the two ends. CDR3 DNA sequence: TGTGCCACCAGCAGAGTAGGAAAGGGAGCTGACACTGAAGCTTTCTTT. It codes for CATSRVGKGADTEAFF.

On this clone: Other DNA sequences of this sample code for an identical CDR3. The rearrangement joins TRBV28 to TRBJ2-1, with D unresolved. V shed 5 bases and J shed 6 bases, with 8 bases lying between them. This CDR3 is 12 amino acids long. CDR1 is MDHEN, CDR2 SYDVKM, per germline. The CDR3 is CASSLRLNEQFF. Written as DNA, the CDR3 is TGTGCCAGCAGTCTTCGACTCAATGAGCAGTTCTTC.

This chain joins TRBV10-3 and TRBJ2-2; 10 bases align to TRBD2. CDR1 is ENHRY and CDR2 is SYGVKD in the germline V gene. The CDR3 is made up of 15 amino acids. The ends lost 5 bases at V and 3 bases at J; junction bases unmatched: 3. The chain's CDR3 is CAISSSGGDTGELFF. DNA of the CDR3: TGTGCCATCAGTTCTAGCGGGGGCGACACCGGGGAGCTGTTTTTT.

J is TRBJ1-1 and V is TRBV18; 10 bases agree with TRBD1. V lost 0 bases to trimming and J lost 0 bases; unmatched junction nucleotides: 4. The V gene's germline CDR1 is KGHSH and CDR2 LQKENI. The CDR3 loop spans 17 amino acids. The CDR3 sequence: CASSPPTGGPMNTEAFF. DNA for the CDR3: TGTGCCAGCTCACCACCGACAGGGGGCCCCATGAACACTGAAGCTTTCTTT.

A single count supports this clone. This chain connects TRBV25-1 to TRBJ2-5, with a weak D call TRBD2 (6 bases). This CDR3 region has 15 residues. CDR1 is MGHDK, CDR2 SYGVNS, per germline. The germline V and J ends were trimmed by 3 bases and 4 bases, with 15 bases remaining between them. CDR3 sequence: CASSDGTLTGETQYF. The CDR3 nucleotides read TGTGCCAGCAGTGATGGGACTCTTACGGGAGAGACCCAGTACTTC. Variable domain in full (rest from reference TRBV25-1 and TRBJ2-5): EADIYQTPRYLVIGTGKKITLECSQTMGHDKMYWYQQDPGMELHLIHYSYGVNSTEKGDLSSESTVSRIRTEHFPLTLESARPSHTSQYLCASSDGTLTGETQYFGPGTRLLVL.

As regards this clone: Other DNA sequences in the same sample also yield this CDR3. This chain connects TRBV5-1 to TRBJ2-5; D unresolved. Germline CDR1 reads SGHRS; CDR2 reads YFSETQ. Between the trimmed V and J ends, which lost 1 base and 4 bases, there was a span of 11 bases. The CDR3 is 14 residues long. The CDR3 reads CASSLSGPPETQYF. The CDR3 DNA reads TGCGCCAGCAGCTTGTCCGGGCCCCCAGAGACCCAGTACTTC.

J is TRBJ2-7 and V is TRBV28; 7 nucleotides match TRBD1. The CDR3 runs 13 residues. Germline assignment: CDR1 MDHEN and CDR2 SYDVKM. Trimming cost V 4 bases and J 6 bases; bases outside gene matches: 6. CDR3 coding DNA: TGTGCCAGCAGTTCGGGACAGAATAGCGAGCAGTACTTC. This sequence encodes CASSSGQNSEQYF.

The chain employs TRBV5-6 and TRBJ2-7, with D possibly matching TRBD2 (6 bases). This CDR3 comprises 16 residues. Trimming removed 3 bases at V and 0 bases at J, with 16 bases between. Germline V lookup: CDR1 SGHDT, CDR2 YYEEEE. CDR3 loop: CASSWPGTANSYEQYF. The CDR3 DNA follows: TGTGCCAGCAGCTGGCCAGGGACTGCGAACTCCTACGAGCAGTACTTC.

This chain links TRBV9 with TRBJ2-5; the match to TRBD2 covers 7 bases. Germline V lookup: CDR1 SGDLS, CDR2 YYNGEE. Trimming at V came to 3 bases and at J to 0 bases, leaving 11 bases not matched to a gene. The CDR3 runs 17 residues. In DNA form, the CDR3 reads TGTGCCAGCAGCGCAAGGAGCGGGGCGACGTACCAAGAGACCCAGTACTTC. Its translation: CASSARSGATYQETQYF.

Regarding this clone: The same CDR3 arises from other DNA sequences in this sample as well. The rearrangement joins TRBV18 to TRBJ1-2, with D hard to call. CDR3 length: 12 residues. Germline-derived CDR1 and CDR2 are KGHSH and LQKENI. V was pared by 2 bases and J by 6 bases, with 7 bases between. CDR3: CASSPNRDGYTF. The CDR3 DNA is TGTGCCAGCTCACCAAACAGAGATGGCTACACCTTC.

CDR3 nucleotides: TGCAGCGTTGTGGGGCAGTCGGTAATACAAGAGACCCAGTACTTC. Its protein is CSVVGQSVIQETQYF. This sequence joins TRBV29-1 and TRBJ2-5; possibly TRBD1 for D (5 bases). Trimming stripped 4 bases from V and 2 bases from J, with 17 bases between. Germline V CDR1 and CDR2: SQVTM, ANQGSEA. This CDR3 is 15 amino acids long. The full variable domain, in which reference TRBV29-1 and TRBJ2-5 provide the parts outside the CDR3, is SAVISQKPSRDICQRGTSLTIQCQVDSQVTMMFWYRQQPGQSLTLIATANQGSEATYESGFVIDKFPISRPNLTFSTLTVSNMSPEDSSIYLCSVVGQSVIQETQYFGPGTRLLVL.

This CDR3 reads CSVEDPGLGVALHF. As DNA, the CDR3 is TGCAGCGTTGAAGATCCAGGGTTGGGGGTCGCCCTCCACTTT. The genes are TRBV29-1 and TRBJ1-6, with a weak D call TRBD1 (5 bases). The CDR3 is 14 residues long. V was clipped by 0 bases and J by 14 bases, with 17 bases between them. Germline V gene sequence: CDR1 SQVTM, CDR2 ANQGSEA.